This T cell receptor (beta chain) stems from a study of OX40 agonist ivuxolimab in advanced cancers. Study-wide background: Averaging 60 years in age, with a range of about 23 to 85, the cohort was approximately 87% male. Findings and caveats of the study: CD8+ T cells showed, on average, more clonal expansion than CD4+ cells.

Trimming removed 4 bases at V and 2 bases at J, with 15 bases between. The CDR3 length is 14 residues. Germline V lookup: CDR1 SQVTM, CDR2 ANQGSEA. Sequenced by immunoSEQ multiplex PCR; TCRdb stores in-frame clones only, minus some. The sample lists 65,000 to 95,000 clones, about 86% occurring once. With baseline, cycle 4 day 1, and cycle 7 day 1 as timepoints, blood was sampled. Comments on this clone: The antigen remains unidentified.

The genes are TRBV29-1 and TRBJ2-7; unclear D gene. Sequences were derived from CD4+ or CD8+ T cells sorted from blood, sampled in a trial of the OX40 agonist ivuxolimab. The sequence was collected from an adult with an advanced solid tumor such as melanoma, head and neck, liver or kidney cancer. CDR3 protein: CSVVKQFSPYEQYF. DNA of the CDR3: TGCAGCGTTGTTAAACAATTCTCCCCCTACGAGCAGTACTTC.